These T cell receptor beta chains were read from a single sample in a study of T cells in Graves' hyperthyroidism and ophthalmopathy. TCRdb passed the multiplex PCR reads through MiXCR, listing each CDR3 protein once. The data hold about 330,000 distinct CDR3 sequences, with around 13% observed a single time. The material sequenced was blood. Every receptor here comes from a woman aged 40 to 50 with Graves' ophthalmopathy. CDR3s include the opening cysteine and the closing phenylalanine or tryptophan. Each record gives: clone size, D gene, J gene, V gene, CDR3 protein, CDR3 DNA. D genes are given only for firm matches. Clone size is stated in some rows and not others, as once, few, many or a class when expanded.

>-|TRBD2|TRBJ2-1|TRBV29-1
CSVEEGTSEYNEQFF
TGCAGCGTTGAGGAGGGGACTAGCGAATACAATGAGCAGTTCTTC
>-|TRBD1|TRBJ1-3|TRBV5-1
CASSSRDRGSGNTIYF
TGCGCCAGCAGCTCCCGGGACAGGGGCTCTGGAAACACCATATATTTT
>many|-|TRBJ2-5|TRBV16
CASSQDLQETQYF
TGTGCCAGCAGCCAGGATCTCCAAGAGACCCAGTACTTC
>few|-|TRBJ1-1|TRBV20-1
CSAPVAGGMNTEAFF
TGCAGTGCTCCGGTGGCGGGTGGGATGAACACTGAAGCTTTCTTT
>-|-|TRBJ1-5|TRBV7-2
CASSRGGTGEPQHF
TGTGCCAGCAGTCGCGGGGGGACCGGGGAGCCCCAGCATTTT
>few|TRBD1|TRBJ1-2|TRBV10-3
CAISGSGQGAGYTF
TGTGCCATCAGTGGATCGGGACAGGGTGCAGGCTACACCTTC
>many|-|TRBJ1-1|TRBV12-3/TRBV12-4
CASSSGVFEAFF
TGTGCCAGCAGTTCAGGGGTTTTCGAAGCTTTCTTT
>-|-|TRBJ2-7|TRBV28
CASSPWTYEQYF
TGTGCCAGCAGCCCCTGGACGTACGAGCAGTACTTC
>many|-|TRBJ1-4|TRBV28
CASSLPGSNEKLFF
TGTGCCAGCAGTTTACCGGGCTCTAATGAAAAACTGTTTTTT
>many|-|TRBJ2-1|TRBV27
CASSLKRAPWGEQFF
TGTGCCAGCAGTCTAAAGCGGGCCCCCTGGGGTGAGCAGTTCTTC
>few|-|TRBJ2-3|TRBV6-1
CASSTSTSTDTQYF
TGTGCCAGCAGTACCTCAACTAGCACAGATACGCAGTATTTT
>many|TRBD1|TRBJ1-2|TRBV11-2
CASSTPRGPYGYTF
TGTGCCAGCAGCACGCCGAGGGGGCCTTATGGCTACACCTTC
>-|TRBD2|TRBJ2-7|TRBV11-3
CASSPDPGGYEQYF
TGTGCCAGCAGCCCCGATCCGGGGGGCTACGAGCAGTACTTC
>many|-|TRBJ1-1|TRBV2
CASRRDTAGRAFF
TGTGCCAGCAGACGGGACACGGCAGGTCGAGCTTTCTTT
>-|-|TRBJ2-2|TRBV20-1
CSAPDRRKNTGELFF
TGCAGTGCTCCCGACAGGAGAAAGAACACCGGGGAGCTGTTTTTT
>few|TRBD2|TRBJ2-2|TRBV5-6
CASTELAVANTGELFF
TGTGCCAGCACCGAACTAGCGGTGGCGAACACCGGGGAGCTGTTTTTT
>many|TRBD1|TRBJ2-2|TRBV11-2
CASSLRDRATGELFF
TGTGCCAGCAGCCTCCGGGACAGGGCCACCGGGGAGCTGTTTTTT
>few|-|TRBJ2-3|TRBV2
CASSEFLDLGGTDTQYF
TGTGCCAGCAGTGAATTCCTAGACCTGGGCGGCACAGATACGCAGTATTTT
>many|-|TRBJ2-3|TRBV27
CASSDTDSTDTQYF
TGTGCCAGCAGTGATACAGATAGCACAGATACGCAGTATTTT
>few|TRBD1|TRBJ2-2|TRBV12-3/TRBV12-4
CASSNLRDRAELFF
TGTGCCAGCAGCAACCTCCGGGACAGGGCGGAGCTGTTTTTT
>many|-|TRBJ2-1|TRBV2
CASSDEGGLDNEQFF
TGTGCCAGCAGTGATGAGGGGGGGCTCGACAATGAGCAGTTCTTC
>-|-|TRBJ2-7|TRBV5-1
CASSLVSAGSYEQYF
TGCGCCAGCAGCTTGGTTTCGGCAGGGTCCTACGAGCAGTACTTC
>-|-|TRBJ2-3|TRBV20-1
CSARGQSGDTQYF
TGCAGTGCGCGAGGACAGAGTGGAGATACGCAGTATTTT
>-|TRBD2|TRBJ2-1|TRBV20-1
CSVTRLAGGGEQFF
TGCAGTGTAACTCGGCTAGCGGGGGGAGGTGAGCAGTTCTTC
>-|-|TRBJ1-4|TRBV3-1
CASSPDSRGREKLFF
TGTGCCAGCAGCCCCGACTCCCGAGGGCGTGAAAAACTGTTTTTT
>many|-|TRBJ1-2|TRBV3-1
CASSGTGKGYGYTF
TGTGCCAGCAGTGGTACAGGGAAGGGTTATGGCTACACCTTC
>-|TRBD1|TRBJ1-2|TRBV11-2
CASSPRDRGTYGYTF
TGTGCCAGCAGCCCCCGGGACAGGGGGACCTATGGCTACACCTTC
>many|TRBD2|TRBJ2-3|TRBV28
CASSWAGRGTDTQYF
TGTGCCAGCAGTTGGGCAGGGCGGGGGACAGATACGCAGTATTTT
>-|TRBD2|TRBJ2-3|TRBV28
CASSLRRELTDTQYF
TGTGCCAGCAGTTTAAGGCGGGAGCTCACAGATACGCAGTATTTT
>many|-|TRBJ1-2|TRBV10-3
CAISEGSYGYTF
TGTGCCATCAGTGAAGGGAGCTATGGCTACACCTTC
>many|-|TRBJ2-3|TRBV11-1
CASSPVGHTDTQYF
TGTGCCAGCAGCCCAGTGGGACATACGGATACGCAGTATTTT
>few|-|TRBJ1-2|TRBV3-1
CASSLLVNYGYTF
TGTGCCAGCAGCCTCCTGGTTAACTATGGCTACACCTTC
>few|TRBD2|TRBJ2-3|TRBV14
CASSPWDYNTDTQYF
TGTGCCAGCAGCCCATGGGACTACAACACAGATACGCAGTATTTT
>-|-|TRBJ1-1|TRBV19
CASSIDRPGMLKAFF
TGTGCCAGTAGTATAGATCGTCCAGGGATGTTGAAAGCTTTCTTT
>many|-|TRBJ1-2|TRBV20-1
CSGTRWLVLFLGYTF
TGCAGTGGAACTAGGTGGTTGGTCCTATTCCTAGGCTACACCTTC
>-|-|TRBJ2-1|TRBV20-1
CSARALGTASYNEQFF
TGCAGTGCTAGAGCCCTCGGGACTGCATCCTACAATGAGCAGTTCTTC
>many|-|TRBJ1-6|TRBV2
CASSIRSFSYNSPLHF
TGTGCCAGCAGTATTCGGAGTTTCTCCTATAATTCACCCCTCCACTTT